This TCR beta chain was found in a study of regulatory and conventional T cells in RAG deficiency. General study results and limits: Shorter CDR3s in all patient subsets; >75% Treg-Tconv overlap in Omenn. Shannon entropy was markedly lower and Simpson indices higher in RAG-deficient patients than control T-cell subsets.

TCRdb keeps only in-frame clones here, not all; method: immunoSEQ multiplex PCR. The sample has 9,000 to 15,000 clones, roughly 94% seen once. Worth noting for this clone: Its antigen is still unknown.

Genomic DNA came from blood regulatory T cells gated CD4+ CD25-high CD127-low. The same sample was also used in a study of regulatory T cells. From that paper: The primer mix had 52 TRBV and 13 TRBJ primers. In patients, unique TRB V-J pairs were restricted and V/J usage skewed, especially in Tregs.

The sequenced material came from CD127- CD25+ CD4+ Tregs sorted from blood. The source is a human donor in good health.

The chain's CDR3 is CATSRDGGFGETQYF. The CDR3 DNA follows: TGTGCCACCAGCAGAGATGGGGGGTTCGGGGAGACCCAGTACTTC. This chain joins TRBV15 and TRBJ2-5, with D perhaps matching TRBD2 (6 bases). The CDR3 runs to 15 residues. Per the germline V gene, CDR1 is LNHNV and CDR2 is YYDKDF (reference sequence). V was clipped by 0 bases and J by 5 bases, with 13 bases between them.